This T cell receptor (beta chain) stems from a study of shared clonotypes between healthy human individuals. Deep was the level at which the assay was run. The data were produced by immunoSEQ multiplex PCR, yet TCRdb's version contains in-frame clones alone and is incomplete. The data hold about 92,000 clones, with about 70% observed a single time. This clone was recorded a few times. Antigen: not known. Germline trimming cut 3 bases from V and 3 bases from J; bases unmatched to any gene: 2. This CDR3 is built from 15 residues. CDR1 is SGDLS and CDR2 is YYNGEE in the germline V gene. Study-level results: Shared clonotypes: 4.5% to 6% naive CD4, 3% to 3.5% naive CD8, about 2.5% memory CD4, approximately 0.37% memory CD8. Compared with clonotypes that all four donors shared, non-shared clonotypes had lower generation probabilities.

The rearrangement links TRBV9 to TRBJ2-7; 14 bases are shared with TRBD2. Sequenced input: memory CD8+ T cells sorted from blood. Subset meaning: CD45RO+ cells pooled with CCR7-negative TemRA cells. The clonotype originates from a man aged 25-45 years in good health. CDR3 loop: CASSAGTSGSYEQYF. DNA of the CDR3: TGTGCCAGCAGCGCCGGGACTAGCGGGAGCTACGAGCAGTACTTC.